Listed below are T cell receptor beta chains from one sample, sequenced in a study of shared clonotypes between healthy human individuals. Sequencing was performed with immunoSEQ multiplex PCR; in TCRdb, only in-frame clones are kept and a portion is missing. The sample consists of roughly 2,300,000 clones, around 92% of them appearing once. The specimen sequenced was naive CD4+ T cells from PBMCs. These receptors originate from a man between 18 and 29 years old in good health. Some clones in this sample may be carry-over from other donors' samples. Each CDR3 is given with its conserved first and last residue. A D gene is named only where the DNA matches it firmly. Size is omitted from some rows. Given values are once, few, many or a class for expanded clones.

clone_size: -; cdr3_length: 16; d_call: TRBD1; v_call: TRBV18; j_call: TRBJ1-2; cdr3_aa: CASSRDRGQPNYGYTF; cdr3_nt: TGTGCCAGCTCACGGGACAGGGGGCAACCTAACTATGGCTACACCTTC
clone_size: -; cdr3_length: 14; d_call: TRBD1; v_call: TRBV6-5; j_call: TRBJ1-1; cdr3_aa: CASSSHRGRTEAFF; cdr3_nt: TGTGCCAGCAGTTCCCACAGGGGGCGAACTGAAGCTTTCTTT
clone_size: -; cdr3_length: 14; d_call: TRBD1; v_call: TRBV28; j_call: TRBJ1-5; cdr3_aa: CASSLDREMLPQHF; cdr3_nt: TGTGCCAGCAGTTTAGACAGGGAGATGCTGCCCCAGCATTTT
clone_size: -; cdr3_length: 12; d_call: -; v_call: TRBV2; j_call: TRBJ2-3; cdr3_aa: CASSYWTDTQYF; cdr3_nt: TGTGCCAGCAGTTATTGGACAGATACGCAGTATTTT
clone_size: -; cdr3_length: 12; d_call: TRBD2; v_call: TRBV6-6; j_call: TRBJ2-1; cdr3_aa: CASSYAGLAWFF; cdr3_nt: TGTGCCAGCAGTTACGCGGGACTAGCTTGGTTCTTC
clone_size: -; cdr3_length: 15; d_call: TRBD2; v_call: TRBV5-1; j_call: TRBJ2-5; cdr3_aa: CASTGLAGGVETQYF; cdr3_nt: TGCGCCAGCACGGGACTAGCGGGAGGTGTTGAGACCCAGTACTTC
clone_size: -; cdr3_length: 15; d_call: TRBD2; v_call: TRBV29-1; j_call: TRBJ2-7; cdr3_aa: CSVEGSGRGSYEQYF; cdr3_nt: TGCAGCGTTGAAGGTAGCGGGAGGGGATCCTACGAGCAGTACTTC
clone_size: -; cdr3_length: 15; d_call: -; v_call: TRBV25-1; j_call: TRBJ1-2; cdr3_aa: CASSEFGDANYGYTF; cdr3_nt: TGTGCCAGCAGTGAATTTGGGGATGCTAACTATGGCTACACCTTC
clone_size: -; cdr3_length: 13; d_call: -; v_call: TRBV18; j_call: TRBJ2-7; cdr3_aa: CASSPDVIYEQYF; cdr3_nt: TGTGCCAGCTCCCCAGACGTTATCTACGAGCAGTACTTC
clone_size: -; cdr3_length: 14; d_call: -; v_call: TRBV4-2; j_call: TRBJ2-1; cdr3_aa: CASSLRSQHNEQFF; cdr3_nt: TGTGCCAGCAGCCTACGAAGCCAGCACAATGAGCAGTTCTTC
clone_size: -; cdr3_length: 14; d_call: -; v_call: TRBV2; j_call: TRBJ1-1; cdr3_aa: CASAFWQGNTEAFF; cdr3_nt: TGTGCCAGCGCGTTTTGGCAGGGGAACACTGAAGCTTTCTTT
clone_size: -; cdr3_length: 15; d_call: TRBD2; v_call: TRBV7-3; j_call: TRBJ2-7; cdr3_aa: CASSLRLAGVGEQYF; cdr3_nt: TGTGCCAGCAGCCTCCGGCTAGCGGGAGTGGGTGAGCAGTACTTC
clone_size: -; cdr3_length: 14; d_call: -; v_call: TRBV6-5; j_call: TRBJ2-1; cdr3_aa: CASSYDPQYNEQFF; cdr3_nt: TGTGCCAGCAGTTACGATCCACAGTACAATGAGCAGTTCTTC
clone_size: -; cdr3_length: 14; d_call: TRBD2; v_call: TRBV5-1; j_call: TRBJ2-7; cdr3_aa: CASSLSSGSYEQYF; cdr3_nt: TGCGCCAGCAGCTTGTCTAGCGGGAGCTACGAGCAGTACTTC
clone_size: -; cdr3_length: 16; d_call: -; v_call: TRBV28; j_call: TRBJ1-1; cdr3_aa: CASSPTHTTWNTEAFF; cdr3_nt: TGTGCCAGCAGTCCAACCCATACAACGTGGAACACTGAAGCTTTCTTT
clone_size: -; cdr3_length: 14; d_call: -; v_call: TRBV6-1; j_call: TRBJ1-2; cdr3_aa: CASSWSLGSLGYTF; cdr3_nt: TGTGCCAGCAGTTGGTCTCTTGGTTCCCTTGGCTACACCTTC
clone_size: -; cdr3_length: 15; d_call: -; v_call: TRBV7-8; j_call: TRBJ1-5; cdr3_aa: CASSLGDGRYQPQHF; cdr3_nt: TGTGCCAGCAGCTTAGGGGACGGGAGGTACCAGCCCCAGCATTTT
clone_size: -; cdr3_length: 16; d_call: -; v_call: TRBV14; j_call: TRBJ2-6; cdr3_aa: CASSPRHSPRANVLTF; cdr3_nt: TGTGCCAGCAGCCCCCGACACTCTCCTAGGGCCAACGTCCTGACTTTC
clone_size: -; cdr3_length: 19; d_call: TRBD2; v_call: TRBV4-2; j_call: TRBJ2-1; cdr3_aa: CASSQDSGTSGQNYNEQFF; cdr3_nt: TGTGCCAGCAGCCAAGATTCCGGGACTAGCGGACAAAACTACAATGAGCAGTTCTTC
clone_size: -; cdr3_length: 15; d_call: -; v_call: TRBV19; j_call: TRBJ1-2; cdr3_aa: CASSISGAANYGYTF; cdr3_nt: TGTGCCAGTAGTATAAGTGGTGCAGCGAACTATGGCTACACCTTC
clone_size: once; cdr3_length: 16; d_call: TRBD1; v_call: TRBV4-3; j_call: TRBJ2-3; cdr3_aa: CASSRMGQGITDTQYF; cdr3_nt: TGCGCCAGCAGCCGGATGGGACAGGGGATCACAGATACGCAGTATTTT
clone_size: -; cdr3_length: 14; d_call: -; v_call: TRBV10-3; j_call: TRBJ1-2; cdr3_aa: CAISQGPRGYGYTF; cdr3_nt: TGTGCCATCAGCCAAGGACCCAGGGGTTATGGCTACACCTTC
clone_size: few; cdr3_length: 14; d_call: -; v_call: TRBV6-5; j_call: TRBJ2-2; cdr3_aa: CASSYSFRSGELFF; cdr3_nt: TGTGCCAGCAGTTACTCTTTTAGGTCCGGGGAGCTGTTTTTT
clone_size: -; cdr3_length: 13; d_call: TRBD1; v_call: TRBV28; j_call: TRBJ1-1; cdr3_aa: CAIQDRGNTEAFF; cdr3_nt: TGTGCCATACAGGACAGGGGGAACACTGAAGCTTTCTTT
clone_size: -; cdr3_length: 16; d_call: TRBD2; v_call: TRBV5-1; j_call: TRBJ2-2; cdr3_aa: CASSFLAGVATGELFF; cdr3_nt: TGCGCCAGCAGCTTTTTAGCGGGAGTTGCCACCGGGGAGCTGTTTTTT
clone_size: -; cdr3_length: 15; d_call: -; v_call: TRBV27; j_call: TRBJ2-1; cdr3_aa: CASSLGQGFYNEQFF; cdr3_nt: TGTGCCAGCAGTTTAGGGCAGGGGTTCTACAATGAGCAGTTCTTC
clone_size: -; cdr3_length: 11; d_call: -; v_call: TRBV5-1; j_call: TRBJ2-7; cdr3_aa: CASSQGYEQYF; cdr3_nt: TGCGCCAGCAGCCAGGGATACGAGCAGTACTTC
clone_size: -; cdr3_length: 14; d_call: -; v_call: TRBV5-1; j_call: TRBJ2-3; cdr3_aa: CASSFRQTPDTQYF; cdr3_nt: TGCGCCAGCAGCTTTCGACAAACCCCAGATACGCAGTATTTT
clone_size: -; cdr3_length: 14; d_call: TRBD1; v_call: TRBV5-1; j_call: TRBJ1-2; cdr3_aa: CASSLEGQGYGYTF; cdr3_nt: TGCGCCAGCAGCTTGGAAGGACAGGGATATGGCTACACCTTC
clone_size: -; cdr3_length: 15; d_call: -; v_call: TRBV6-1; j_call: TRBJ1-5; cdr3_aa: CASSAEQGGNQPQHF; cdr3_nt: TGTGCCAGCAGCGCTGAACAGGGAGGCAATCAGCCCCAGCATTTT
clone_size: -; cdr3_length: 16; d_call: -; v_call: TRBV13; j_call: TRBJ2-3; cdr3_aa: CASSLKALAITDTQYF; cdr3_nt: TGTGCCAGCAGCTTAAAAGCGTTAGCGATCACAGATACGCAGTATTTT
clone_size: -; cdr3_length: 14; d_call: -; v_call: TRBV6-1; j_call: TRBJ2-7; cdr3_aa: CASSELPFRDEQYF; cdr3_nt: TGTGCCAGCAGTGAACTCCCCTTCAGGGACGAGCAGTACTTC
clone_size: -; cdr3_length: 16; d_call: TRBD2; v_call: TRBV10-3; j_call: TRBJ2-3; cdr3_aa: CAISEMSSGTTDTQYF; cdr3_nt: TGTGCCATCAGTGAAATGAGTAGCGGGACCACAGATACGCAGTATTTT
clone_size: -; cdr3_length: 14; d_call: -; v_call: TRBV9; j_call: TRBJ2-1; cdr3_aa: CASSIRLRRDEQFF; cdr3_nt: TGTGCCAGCAGCATCCGACTCAGACGGGATGAGCAGTTCTTC